The 28 T cell receptor beta chains given below trace back to one sample, sequenced in a study of naive and memory T cell subsets (TCRdb year 2017). General findings and caveats noted by the study authors: Naive repertoires, especially CD8, contained a few larger clonotypes, possibly memory cells re-expressing CD45RA.

What these receptors recognize is not known. The library relied on UMI-ligation and nested PCR. The sample was run on an Illumina MiSeq. The beta constant-region primer was an equimolar mix of two oligonucleotides covering both TRBC1 and TRBC2. The ligated cDNA went through four rounds of PCR with nested alpha and beta constant-region primers together with the SP2 primer. TCRdb's own reprocessing of the public reads used fastp at Q25 and MiXCR and kept productive beta chains. CDR3 protein duplicates are merged, each entry listing the most common genes and DNA. The sample has approximately 150,000 distinct CDR3 sequences on record, approximately 18% of them singletons. More than 0.6% of the sample is in the top ten clones. Material for sequencing was naive CD8+ T cells from blood. What this sample's cell subset or site label stands for: naive T cells, CD45RA high CD27+. These receptors all come from a human donor in good health.

The chain uses TRBV6-1 and TRBJ2-1; D uncertain. The germline V gene encodes CDR1 MNHNS and CDR2 SASEGT. V was clipped by 4 bases and J by 1 base, with 8 bases between them. The CDR3 covers 14 residues. CDR3 amino acids: CASSVAGSYNEQFF. DNA for the CDR3: TGTGCCAGCAGTGTGGCAGGTTCCTACAATGAGCAGTTCTTC.

The chain combines TRBV9 with TRBJ2-2; TRBD2 matches 7 bases. Germline CDR1 SGDLS, CDR2 YYNGEE. J gave up 7 bases and V 4 bases, and 19 bases lay outside the gene matches. The length of the CDR3 is 18 residues. Here the CDR3 DNA reads TGTGCCAGCAGCCCAGAGGAGGATAGCGGGTATCTGAACGGGGAGCTGTTTTTT. The encoded protein is CASSPEEDSGYLNGELFF.

This chain links TRBV20-1 with TRBJ2-7; a possible D gene is TRBD2 (6 bases). Trimming pared 6 bases from V and 2 bases from J, leaving 8 bases between. The CDR3 consists of 11 residues. Germline assignment: CDR1 DFQATT and CDR2 SNEGSKA (reference sequence). CDR3 residues: CSAGGTYEQYF. For the CDR3, the DNA is TGCAGTGCGGGGGGAACCTACGAGCAGTACTTC.

CDR3 protein: CSARETPVDTQYF. The DNA for the CDR3 is TGCAGTGCTAGAGAAACCCCAGTAGATACGCAGTATTTT. V is TRBV20-1 and J is TRBJ2-3; D gene ambiguous. With 0 bases removed from V and 5 bases from J, the gap between germline ends came to 9 bases. The CDR3 covers 13 residues. Germline CDR1 DFQATT, CDR2 SNEGSKA (reference sequence).

CDR3 DNA sequence: TGCGCCAGCAGCCCGACTAGCAGTAACTACAATGAGCAGTTCTTC. Encoded protein: CASSPTSSNYNEQFF. V and J are TRBV5-1 and TRBJ2-1; 7 bases match TRBD2. Looked up from germline, CDR1 is SGHRS and CDR2 is YFSETQ. The junction had 7 bases not matched to a gene; V was cut back by 4 bases and J by 3 bases. The CDR3 contains 15 residues.

This clonotype has just a few counts. V and J are TRBV7-8 and TRBJ1-3; TRBD1 matches 11 bases. V lost 4 bases and J lost 4; bases outside the gene matches: 3. Germline lookup yields CDR1 SGHVS and CDR2 FQNEAQ. The CDR3 consists of 15 residues. In nucleotides, the CDR3 is TGTGCCAGCAGCTCGGACAGGGGGCTCGGAAACACCATATATTTT. Residues: CASSSDRGLGNTIYF.

The chain combines TRBV28 with TRBJ2-5, with TRBD2 matching 11 bases. The length of the CDR3 is 16 residues. V gave up 2 bases and J gave up 3 bases; unmatched junction bases: 5. Germline V lookup: CDR1 MDHEN, CDR2 SYDVKM. The chain's CDR3 is CASSLVLAGVKETQYF. CDR3 nucleotides: TGTGCCAGCAGTTTAGTACTAGCGGGAGTAAAAGAGACCCAGTACTTC. Filled out from reference TRBV28 and TRBJ2-5, the complete variable domain reads DVKVTQSSRYLVKRTGEKVFLECVQDMDHENMFWYRQDPGLGLRLIYFSYDVKMKEKGDIPEGYSVSREKKERFSLILESASTNQTSMYLCASSLVLAGVKETQYFGPGTRLLVL.

This sequence joins TRBV9 and TRBJ2-1; D gene uncertain. V dropped 2 bases and J dropped 8 bases, with 11 bases sitting between them. The CDR3 spans 13 residues. Per germline, CDR1 SGDLS and CDR2 YYNGEE. In nucleotides, the CDR3 is TGTGCCAGCAGCGTTGAAGGATTCCATGAGCAGTTCTTC. This translates into CASSVEGFHEQFF.

This clonotype has more than one count but fewer than ten. This chain's CDR3 is CASSAPDRGDYEQYF. The CDR3 DNA reads TGTGCCAGCAGTGCCCCAGACAGGGGGGACTACGAGCAGTACTTC. This chain connects TRBV28 to TRBJ2-7, with 9 positions matching TRBD1. Losses at the gene ends were 5 bases for V and 3 bases for J; bases not matched to a gene: 8. The CDR3 length is 15 residues. Per the germline V gene, CDR1 is MDHEN and CDR2 is SYDVKM.

The rearrangement uses TRBV19 and TRBJ1-5, with 8 bases lining up with TRBD1. There are 12 residues in the CDR3. Germline V lookup: CDR1 LNHDA, CDR2 SQIVND (reference sequence). Trimming cost V 6 bases and J 7 bases; bases outside gene matches: 2. For the CDR3, the DNA is TGTGCCAGTAGGGCAGGGGGCCAGCCCCAGCATTTT. Translated, it gives CASRAGGQPQHF.

The chain couples TRBV9 to TRBJ2-7; TRBD2 is a possible D gene (5 bases). The CDR3 has 14 amino acids. V lost 2 bases and J 2 bases, leaving 11 bases between the germline ends. The germline CDR1 and CDR2 sequences are SGDLS and YYNGEE. CDR3 amino acids: CASSVGGSAYEQYF. Written as DNA, the CDR3 is TGTGCCAGCAGCGTGGGTGGGAGTGCCTACGAGCAGTACTTC.

The genes are TRBV28 and TRBJ1-5, with a tentative D call TRBD1 (5 bases). Per germline, CDR1 MDHEN and CDR2 SYDVKM. There are 15 residues in the CDR3. The V gene lost 5 bases and the J gene lost 0 bases, with 11 bases spanning the gap. The DNA for the CDR3 is TGTGCCAGCAGTAAGACAGTTTATAGCAATCAGCCCCAGCATTTT. Protein sequence: CASSKTVYSNQPQHF.

V and J are TRBV12-3 or TRBV12-4 and TRBJ2-7, with 11 bases that match TRBD2. This CDR3 comprises 15 residues. The V segment lost 3 bases and the J segment 3 bases; nucleotides outside the gene matches: 4. In DNA form, the CDR3 reads TGTGCCAGCAGTTTTACTAGCGGGAGTGGCTACGAGCAGTACTTC. Translation gives CASSFTSGSGYEQYF.

This clonotype came up once. The CDR3 DNA is TGTGCCAGCAGCCCCCGACAGGGGAGGTACAATGAGCAGTTCTTC. Translating gives CASSPRQGRYNEQFF. The rearrangement uses TRBV7-9 and TRBJ2-1, with 8 bases fitting TRBD1. Per germline, CDR1 SEHNR and CDR2 FQNEAQ (reference sequence). The length of the CDR3 is 15 residues. The junction had 7 bases not matched to a gene; V was cut back by 5 bases and J by 4 bases.

Comment on this clonotype: Germline and junction disagree at one end, which may indicate a read error. The chain employs TRBV27 and TRBJ2-5, with 7 bases matching TRBD2. The germline gives CDR1 MNHEY, CDR2 SMNVEV (reference sequence). The CDR3 sequence is 13 residues long. CDR3 amino acids: CAGSLGGQETQYF. The CDR3 DNA reads as TGTGCCGGCAGTTTGGGGGGGCAAGAGACCCAGTACTTC.

V is TRBV7-9 and J is TRBJ1-4; D possibly corresponds to TRBD1 (6 bases). Trimming removed 10 bases from V and 6 bases from J, with 12 bases in between. CDR3 size: 12 residues. Germline loops: CDR1 SEHNR, CDR2 FQNEAQ (reference sequence). The CDR3 bases are TGTGCCATCAACGGGGGCGATGAAAAACTGTTTTTT. Translating gives CAINGGDEKLFF.

The CDR3 DNA reads as TGTGCCAGCAGCTTCCGGGACGGAATTTACAATGAGCAGTTCTTC. Its translation is CASSFRDGIYNEQFF. The V gene is TRBV11-1, the J gene TRBJ2-1; D could derive from TRBD1 or TRBD2 (5 bases each). The V and J ends lost 3 bases and 4 bases respectively, with 13 bases between them. CDR3 size: 15 residues. Looked up from germline, CDR1 is SGHAT and CDR2 is FQDESV (reference sequence).

In this sample, this clonotype turned up a few times. This chain links TRBV29-1 with TRBJ1-1; D not certain. CDR1 is SQVTM, CDR2 ANQGSEA, per germline. The CDR3 has 11 residues. V lost 5 bases and J 7 bases, leaving 11 bases between the germline ends. This chain's CDR3 is CSVLGPVEAFF. The CDR3 bases are TGCAGCGTTCTAGGACCGGTTGAAGCTTTCTTT.

V usage is TRBV12-3 or TRBV12-4 and J usage is TRBJ2-7; a possible D gene is TRBD1 (5 bases). CDR3 length: 12 amino acids. Trimming pared 5 bases from V and 4 bases from J, leaving 9 bases between. CDR3 in amino acids: CASSQTEYEQYF. In DNA form, the CDR3 reads TGTGCCAGCAGTCAGACAGAGTACGAGCAGTACTTC.

This clonotype was found a few times. The V and J genes are TRBV24-1 and TRBJ2-1, with 12 bases that match TRBD2. CDR3 length: 17 residues. The J segment lost 8 bases and the V segment lost 4 bases, leaving 11 bases of the junction unmatched. Looked up from germline, CDR1 is KGHDR and CDR2 is SFDVKD. The CDR3 region is CATSDSMGTSGLDEQFF. CDR3 in DNA: TGTGCCACCAGTGACTCCATGGGGACTAGCGGGCTAGATGAGCAGTTCTTC.

V is TRBV12-3 or TRBV12-4 and J is TRBJ1-2; D remains unclear. The CDR3 totals 12 residues. V lost 1 base and J lost 1, with 1 base in between. The CDR3, as DNA: TGTGCCAGCAGTTTAGTTAACTATGGCTACACCTTC. The encoded protein is CASSLVNYGYTF.

In this sample, this clonotype turned up a few times. The chain is built from TRBV28 and TRBJ2-6; TRBD1 agrees at 8 bases. This CDR3 spans 17 amino acids. V trimming: 6 bases; J trimming: 0 bases; junction bases outside the gene matches: 7. Per germline, CDR1 MDHEN and CDR2 SYDVKM. The CDR3 sequence is CASSGAGGLSGANVLTF. The CDR3 region has the DNA TGTGCCAGCAGCGGGGCAGGGGGCCTCTCTGGGGCCAACGTCCTGACTTTC.

This clonotype was recorded a few times. This sequence joins TRBV7-9 and TRBJ2-5; 11 bases map to TRBD2. The V gene's germline CDR1 is SEHNR and CDR2 FQNEAQ (reference sequence). Trimming removed 4 bases from V and 5 bases from J; junction bases left unmatched: 12. The CDR3 sequence is 17 residues long. The CDR3 DNA is TGTGCCAGCAGCTCCCCGACTAGCGGGATGCTTCGGGAGACCCAGTACTTC. Translated, it gives CASSSPTSGMLRETQYF.

This chain joins TRBV5-1 and TRBJ2-1; perhaps TRBD2 as D (5 bases). There are 15 residues in the CDR3. V gave up 4 bases and J gave up 3 bases, with 14 bases separating them. Germline CDR1 is SGHRS and CDR2 is YFSETQ. Here the CDR3 reads CASSLDPGSYNEQFF. The CDR3 DNA reads TGCGCCAGCAGCCTGGATCCTGGGAGCTACAATGAGCAGTTCTTC.

This clonotype showed up just a few times. J is TRBJ1-4 and V is TRBV29-1; possible D gene TRBD1, 5 bases. V was clipped by 0 bases and J by 3 bases, with 11 bases between them. Germline V CDR1 and CDR2: SQVTM, ANQGSEA. This CDR3 is built from 15 residues. This CDR3 is CSVEERGMSNEKLFF. CDR3 in DNA: TGCAGCGTTGAAGAACGGGGGATGTCTAATGAAAAACTGTTTTTT.

The V call is TRBV29-1, the J call TRBJ2-1; D may be TRBD2 (5 bases). Germline V CDR1 and CDR2: SQVTM, ANQGSEA. V was shortened by 4 bases and J by 0 bases, with 16 bases between the two germline ends. This CDR3 spans 16 amino acids. The CDR3 region has the DNA TGCAGCGTTGGGGGAGATGGGGTACGCTCCTACAATGAGCAGTTCTTC. It translates to CSVGGDGVRSYNEQFF.

This clonotype occurred a few times. The chain is built from TRBV27 and TRBJ2-7; the D gene is possibly TRBD2 (5 bases). Trimming removed 2 bases from V and 1 base from J, with 12 bases in between. Germline V gene sequence: CDR1 MNHEY, CDR2 SMNVEV (reference sequence). The CDR3 runs to 15 residues. The CDR3 region has the DNA TGTGCCAGCAGTTTAGGCCCGCTAGCATCCTACGAGCAGTACTTC. Translating it yields CASSLGPLASYEQYF.

This rearrangement joins TRBV14 to TRBJ2-1; D call uncertain. V was clipped by 1 base and J by 8 bases, with 9 bases between them. There are 13 residues in the CDR3. Germline-derived CDR1 and CDR2 are SGHDN and FVKESK. CDR3 protein: CASSQVSFDEQFF. In nucleotides, the CDR3 is TGTGCCAGCAGCCAAGTCTCTTTCGATGAGCAGTTCTTC.